This T cell receptor beta chain stems from a study of preoperative IRX-2 immunotherapy in early breast cancer. This table comes from immunoSEQ multiplex PCR, and its TCRdb copy is limited to in-frame clones, with some not included. Of about 98,000 clones in the sample, roughly 88% are singletons; the top ten hold roughly 2%. The treatment is: preoperative locoregional IRX-2 cytokine immunotherapy. Samples came from a phase Ib trial of preoperative locoregional IRX-2 cytokine immunotherapy. This CDR3 has 15 residues. In germline, CDR1 is LNHDA, CDR2 SQIVND (reference sequence). The V segment lost 4 bases and the J segment 8 bases; nucleotides outside the gene matches: 9.

Sequencing was performed on tumor tissue, taken after IRX-2 immunotherapy. The chain has TRBV19 and TRBJ1-4; 8 nucleotides line up with TRBD1. The sequence derives from a human donor with breast cancer. As DNA, the CDR3 is TGTGCCAGTAGTACTCGGACAGGGATAATCGAAAAACTGTTTTTT. Translated: CASSTRTGIIEKLFF.